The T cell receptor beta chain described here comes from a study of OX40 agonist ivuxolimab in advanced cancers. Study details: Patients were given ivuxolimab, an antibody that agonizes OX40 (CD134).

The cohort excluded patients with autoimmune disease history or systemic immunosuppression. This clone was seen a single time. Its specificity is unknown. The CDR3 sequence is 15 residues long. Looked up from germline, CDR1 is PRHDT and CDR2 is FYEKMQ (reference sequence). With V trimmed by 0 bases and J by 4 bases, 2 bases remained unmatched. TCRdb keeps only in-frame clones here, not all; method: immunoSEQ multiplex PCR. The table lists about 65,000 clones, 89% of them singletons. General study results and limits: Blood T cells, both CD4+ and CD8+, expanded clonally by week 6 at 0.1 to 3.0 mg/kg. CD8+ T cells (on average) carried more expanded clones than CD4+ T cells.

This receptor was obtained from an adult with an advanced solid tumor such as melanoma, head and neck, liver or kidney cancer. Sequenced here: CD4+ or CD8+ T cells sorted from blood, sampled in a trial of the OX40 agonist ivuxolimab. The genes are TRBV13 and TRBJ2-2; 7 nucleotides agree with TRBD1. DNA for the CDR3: TGTGCCAGCAGCTTAGGAGGGACAGCCACCGGGGAGCTGTTTTTT. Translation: CASSLGGTATGELFF.